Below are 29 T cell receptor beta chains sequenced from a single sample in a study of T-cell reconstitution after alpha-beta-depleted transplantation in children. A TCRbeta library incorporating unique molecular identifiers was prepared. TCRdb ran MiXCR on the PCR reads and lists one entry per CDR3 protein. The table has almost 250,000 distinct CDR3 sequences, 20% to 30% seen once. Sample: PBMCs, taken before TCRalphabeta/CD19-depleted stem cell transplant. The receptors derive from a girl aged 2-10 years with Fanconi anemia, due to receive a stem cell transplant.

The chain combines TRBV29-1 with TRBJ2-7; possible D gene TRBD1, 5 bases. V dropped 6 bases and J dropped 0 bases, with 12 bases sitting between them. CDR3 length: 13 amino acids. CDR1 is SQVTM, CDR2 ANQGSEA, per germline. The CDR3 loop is CSVATDSSYEQYF. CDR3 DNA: TGCAGCGTCGCGACAGACAGCTCCTACGAGCAGTACTTC.

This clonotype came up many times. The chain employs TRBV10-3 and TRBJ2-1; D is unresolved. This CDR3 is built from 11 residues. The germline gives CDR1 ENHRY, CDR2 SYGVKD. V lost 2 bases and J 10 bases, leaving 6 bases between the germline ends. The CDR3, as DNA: TGTGCCATCAGTGAGGGCTCGGAGCAGTTCTTC. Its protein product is CAISEGSEQFF.

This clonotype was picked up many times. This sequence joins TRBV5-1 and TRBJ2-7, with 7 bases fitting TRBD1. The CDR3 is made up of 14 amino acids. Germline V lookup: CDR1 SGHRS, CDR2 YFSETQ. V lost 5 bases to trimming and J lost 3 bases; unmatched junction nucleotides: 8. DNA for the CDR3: TGCGCCAGCAGTCATGGGTCAGGGGGCTACGAGCAGTACTTC. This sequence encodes CASSHGSGGYEQYF.

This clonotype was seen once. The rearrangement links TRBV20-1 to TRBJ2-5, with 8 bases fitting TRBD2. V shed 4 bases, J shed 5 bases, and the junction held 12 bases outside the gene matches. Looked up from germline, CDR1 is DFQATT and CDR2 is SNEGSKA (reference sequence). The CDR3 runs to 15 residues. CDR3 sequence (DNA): TGCAGTGCTATACATCACGGGGGGGCGTGGGAGACCCAGTACTTC. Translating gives CSAIHHGGAWETQYF.

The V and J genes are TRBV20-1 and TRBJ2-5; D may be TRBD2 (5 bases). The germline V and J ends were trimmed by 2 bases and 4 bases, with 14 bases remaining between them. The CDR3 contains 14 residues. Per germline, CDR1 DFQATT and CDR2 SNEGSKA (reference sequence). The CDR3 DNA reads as TGCAGTGCTAGATCGCGTCTAGCCAGAGAGACCCAGTACTTC. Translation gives CSARSRLARETQYF.

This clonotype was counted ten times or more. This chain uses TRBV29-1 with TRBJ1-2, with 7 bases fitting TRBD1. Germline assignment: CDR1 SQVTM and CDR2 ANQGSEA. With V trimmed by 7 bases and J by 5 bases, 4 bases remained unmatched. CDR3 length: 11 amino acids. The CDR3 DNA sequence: TGCAGCGCCCGGGACAGTTATGGCTACACCTTC. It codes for CSARDSYGYTF. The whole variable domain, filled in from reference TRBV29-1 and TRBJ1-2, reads SAVISQKPSRDICQRGTSLTIQCQVDSQVTMMFWYRQQPGQSLTLIATANQGSEATYESGFVIDKFPISRPNLTFSTLTVSNMSPEDSSIYLCSARDSYGYTFGSGTRLTVV.

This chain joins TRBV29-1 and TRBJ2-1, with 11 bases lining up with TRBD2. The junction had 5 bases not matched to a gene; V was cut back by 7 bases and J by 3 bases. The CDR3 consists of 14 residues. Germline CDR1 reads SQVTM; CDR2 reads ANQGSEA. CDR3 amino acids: CSAATSGIYNEQFF. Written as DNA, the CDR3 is TGCAGCGCTGCGACTAGCGGGATCTACAATGAGCAGTTCTTC.

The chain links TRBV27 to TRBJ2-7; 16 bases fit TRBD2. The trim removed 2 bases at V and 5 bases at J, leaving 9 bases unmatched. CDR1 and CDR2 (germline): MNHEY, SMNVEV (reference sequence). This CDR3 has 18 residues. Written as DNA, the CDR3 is TGTGCCAGCAGTTTAATGGGACTAGCGGGGGGGCGAGTCGACGAGCAGTACTTC. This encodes CASSLMGLAGGRVDEQYF.

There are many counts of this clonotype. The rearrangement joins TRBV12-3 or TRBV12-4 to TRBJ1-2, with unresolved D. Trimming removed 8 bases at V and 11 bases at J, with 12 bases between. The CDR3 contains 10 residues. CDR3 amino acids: CASGSVGYTF. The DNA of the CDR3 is TGTGCCAGCGGCTCGGTGGGATACACCTTC.

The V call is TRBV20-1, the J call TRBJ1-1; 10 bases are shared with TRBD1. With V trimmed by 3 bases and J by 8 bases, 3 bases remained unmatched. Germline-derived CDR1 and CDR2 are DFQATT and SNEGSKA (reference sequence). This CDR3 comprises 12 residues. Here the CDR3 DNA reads TGCAGTGCTAGTAGGGACAGGGGCGAAGCTTTCTTT. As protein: CSASRDRGEAFF.

The CDR3 reads CASSRSEGAGLYEQYF. CDR3 bases: TGTGCCAGCAGCCGCTCGGAGGGGGCGGGGCTGTACGAGCAGTACTTC. V and J are TRBV7-2 and TRBJ2-7, with D perhaps TRBD1 (7 bases). The V gene's germline CDR1 is SGHTA and CDR2 FQGNSA. Trimming cost V 5 bases and J 4 bases, with 21 bases left between them. This CDR3 is 16 amino acids long.

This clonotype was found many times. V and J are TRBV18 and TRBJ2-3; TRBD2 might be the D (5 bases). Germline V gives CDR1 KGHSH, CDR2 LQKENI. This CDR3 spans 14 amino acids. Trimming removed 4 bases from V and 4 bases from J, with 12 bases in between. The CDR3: CASSLPGGSDTQYF. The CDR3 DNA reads TGTGCCAGCTCACTCCCCGGCGGGTCAGATACGCAGTATTTT.

In nucleotides, the CDR3 is TGTGCCAGCAGCTTAGTCTCAGGGCAATTCAACCTTTACAATGAGCAGTTCTTC. Protein: CASSLVSGQFNLYNEQFF. The genes are TRBV11-2 and TRBJ2-1; D perhaps matches TRBD1 (5 bases). Trimming cost V 1 base and J 4 bases, with 20 bases left between them. The CDR3 is 18 amino acids. Germline loops: CDR1 SGHAT, CDR2 FQNNGV.

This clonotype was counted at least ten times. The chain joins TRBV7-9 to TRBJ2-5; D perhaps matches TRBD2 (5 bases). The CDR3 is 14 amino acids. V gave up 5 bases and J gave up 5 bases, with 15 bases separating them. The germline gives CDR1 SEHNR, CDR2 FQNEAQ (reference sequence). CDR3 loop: CASSPRRGLETQYF. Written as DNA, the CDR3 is TGTGCCAGCAGCCCCAGAAGAGGGCTCGAGACCCAGTACTTC.

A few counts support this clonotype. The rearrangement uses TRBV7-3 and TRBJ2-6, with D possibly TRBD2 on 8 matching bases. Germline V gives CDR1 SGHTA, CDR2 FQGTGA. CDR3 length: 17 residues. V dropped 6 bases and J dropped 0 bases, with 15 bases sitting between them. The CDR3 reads CASRSTGTSSGANVLTF. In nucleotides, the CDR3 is TGTGCCAGCAGATCGACAGGGACTAGCTCTGGGGCCAACGTCCTGACTTTC.

The DNA of the CDR3 is TGTGCCAGCAGATTTTCCGGGACGGAGCAAAAGACCCAGTACTTC. As protein: CASRFSGTEQKTQYF. This chain joins TRBV5-4 and TRBJ2-5; D tentatively fits TRBD1 or TRBD2 (5 bases each). V lost 5 bases, J lost 6 bases, and 20 bases lay in between. Looked up from germline, CDR1 is SGHNT and CDR2 is YYREEE (reference sequence). The CDR3 length is 15 residues.

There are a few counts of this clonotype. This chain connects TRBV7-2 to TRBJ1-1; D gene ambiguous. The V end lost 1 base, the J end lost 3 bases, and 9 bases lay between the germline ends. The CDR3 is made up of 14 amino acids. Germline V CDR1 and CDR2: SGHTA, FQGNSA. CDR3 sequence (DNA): TGTGCCAGCAGCTTAGTAGTACAGTACACTGAAGCTTTCTTT. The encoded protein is CASSLVVQYTEAFF.

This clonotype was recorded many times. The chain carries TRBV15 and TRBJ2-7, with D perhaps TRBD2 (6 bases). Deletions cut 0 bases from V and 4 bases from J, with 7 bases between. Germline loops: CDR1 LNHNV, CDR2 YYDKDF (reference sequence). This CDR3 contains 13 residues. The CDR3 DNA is TGTGCCACCAGCAGAGACGGGGGTTACGAGCAGTACTTC. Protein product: CATSRDGGYEQYF.

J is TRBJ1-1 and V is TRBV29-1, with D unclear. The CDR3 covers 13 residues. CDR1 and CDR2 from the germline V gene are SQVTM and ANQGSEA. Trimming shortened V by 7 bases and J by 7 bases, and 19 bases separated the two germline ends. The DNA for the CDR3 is TGCAGCGCAAGACATCCACGTCATAATGAAGCTTTCTTT. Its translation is CSARHPRHNEAFF.

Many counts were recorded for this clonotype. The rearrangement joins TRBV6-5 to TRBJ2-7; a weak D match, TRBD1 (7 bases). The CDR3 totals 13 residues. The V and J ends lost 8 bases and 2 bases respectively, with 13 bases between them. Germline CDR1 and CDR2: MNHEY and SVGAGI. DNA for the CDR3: TGTGCCAGCCAGGGGGAGGCGACCTACGAGCAGTACTTC. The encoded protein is CASQGEATYEQYF.

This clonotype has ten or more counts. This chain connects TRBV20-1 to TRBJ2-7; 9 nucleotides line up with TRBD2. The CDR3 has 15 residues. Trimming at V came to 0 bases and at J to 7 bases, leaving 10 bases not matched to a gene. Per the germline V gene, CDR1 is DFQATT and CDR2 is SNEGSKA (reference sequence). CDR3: CSARDLASGKLEQYF. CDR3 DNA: TGCAGTGCTAGAGATCTCGCTAGCGGGAAGTTAGAGCAGTACTTC.

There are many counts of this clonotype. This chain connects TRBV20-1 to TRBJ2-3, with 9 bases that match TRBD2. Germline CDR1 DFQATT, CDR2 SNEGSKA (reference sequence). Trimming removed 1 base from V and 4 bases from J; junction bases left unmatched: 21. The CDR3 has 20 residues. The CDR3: CSARGAGGSGSKSKADTQYF. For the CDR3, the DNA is TGCAGTGCTAGAGGGGCCGGTGGTAGCGGGAGTAAGAGTAAAGCAGATACGCAGTATTTT.

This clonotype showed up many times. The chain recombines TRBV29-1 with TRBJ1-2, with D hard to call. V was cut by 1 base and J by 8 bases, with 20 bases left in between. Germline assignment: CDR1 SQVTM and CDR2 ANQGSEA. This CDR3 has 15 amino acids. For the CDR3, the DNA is TGCAGCGTTGAAGCCGAAGCCCTTTTGGTTGGAGGCTACACCTTC. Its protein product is CSVEAEALLVGGYTF.

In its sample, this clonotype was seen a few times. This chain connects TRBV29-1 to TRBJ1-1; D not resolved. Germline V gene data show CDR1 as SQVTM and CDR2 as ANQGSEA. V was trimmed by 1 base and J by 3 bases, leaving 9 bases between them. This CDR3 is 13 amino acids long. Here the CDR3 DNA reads TGCAGCGTTGAAGCCGGACGGCACACTGAAGCTTTCTTT. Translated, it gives CSVEAGRHTEAFF.

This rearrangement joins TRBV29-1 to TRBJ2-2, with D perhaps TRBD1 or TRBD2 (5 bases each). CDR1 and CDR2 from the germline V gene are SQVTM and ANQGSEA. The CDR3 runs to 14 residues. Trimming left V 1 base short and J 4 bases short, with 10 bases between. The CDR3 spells CSVEGGDGTGELFF. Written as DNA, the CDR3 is TGCAGCGTTGAAGGAGGGGACGGCACCGGGGAGCTGTTTTTT.

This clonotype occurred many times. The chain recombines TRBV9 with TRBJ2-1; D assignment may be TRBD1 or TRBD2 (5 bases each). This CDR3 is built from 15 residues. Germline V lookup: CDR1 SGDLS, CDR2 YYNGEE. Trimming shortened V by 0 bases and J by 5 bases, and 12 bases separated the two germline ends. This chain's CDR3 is CASSVAGNSDNEQFF. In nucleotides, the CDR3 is TGTGCCAGCAGCGTAGCAGGGAATAGCGACAATGAGCAGTTCTTC. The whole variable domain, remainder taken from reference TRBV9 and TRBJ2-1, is DSGVTQTPKHLITATGQRVTLRCSPRSGDLSVYWYQQSLDQGLQFLIQYYNGEERAKGNILERFSAQQFPDLHSELNLSSLELGDSALYFCASSVAGNSDNEQFFGPGTRLTVL.

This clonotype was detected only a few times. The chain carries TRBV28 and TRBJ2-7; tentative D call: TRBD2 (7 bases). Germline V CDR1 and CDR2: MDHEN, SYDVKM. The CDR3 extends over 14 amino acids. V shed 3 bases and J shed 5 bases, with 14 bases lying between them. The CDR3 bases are TGTGCCAGCAGTTTTCGGGGGGCAGTAGACGAGCAGTACTTC. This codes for CASSFRGAVDEQYF.

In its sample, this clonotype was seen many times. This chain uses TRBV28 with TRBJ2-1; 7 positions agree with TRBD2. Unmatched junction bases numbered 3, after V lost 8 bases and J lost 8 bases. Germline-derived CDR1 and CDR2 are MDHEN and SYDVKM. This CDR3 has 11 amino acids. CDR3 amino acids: CASERGDEQFF. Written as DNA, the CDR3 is TGTGCCAGCGAGCGGGGTGATGAGCAGTTCTTC.

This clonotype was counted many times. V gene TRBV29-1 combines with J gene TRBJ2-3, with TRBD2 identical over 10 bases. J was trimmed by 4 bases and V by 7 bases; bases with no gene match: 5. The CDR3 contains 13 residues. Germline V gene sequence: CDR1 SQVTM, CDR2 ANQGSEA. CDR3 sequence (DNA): TGCAGCGACTTAGCGGGGGGAGCAGATACGCAGTATTTT. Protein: CSDLAGGADTQYF.